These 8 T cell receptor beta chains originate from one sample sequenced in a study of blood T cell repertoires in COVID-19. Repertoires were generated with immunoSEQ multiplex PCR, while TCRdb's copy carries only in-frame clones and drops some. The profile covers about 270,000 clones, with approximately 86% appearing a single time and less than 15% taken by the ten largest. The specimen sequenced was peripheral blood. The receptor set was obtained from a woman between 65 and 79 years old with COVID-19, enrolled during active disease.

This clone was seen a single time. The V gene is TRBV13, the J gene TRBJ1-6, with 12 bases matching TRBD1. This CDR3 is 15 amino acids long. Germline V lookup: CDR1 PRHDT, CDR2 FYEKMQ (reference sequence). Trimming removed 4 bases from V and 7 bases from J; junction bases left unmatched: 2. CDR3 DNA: TGTGCCAGCAGCTCCGGGACAGGGGGCAATTCACCCCTCCACTTT. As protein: CASSSGTGGNSPLHF.

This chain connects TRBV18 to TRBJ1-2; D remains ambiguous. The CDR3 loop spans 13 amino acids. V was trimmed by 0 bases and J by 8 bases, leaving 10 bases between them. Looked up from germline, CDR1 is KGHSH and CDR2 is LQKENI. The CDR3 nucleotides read TGTGCCAGCTCACCACCCCCCACGGTCGGCTACACCTTC. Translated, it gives CASSPPPTVGYTF.

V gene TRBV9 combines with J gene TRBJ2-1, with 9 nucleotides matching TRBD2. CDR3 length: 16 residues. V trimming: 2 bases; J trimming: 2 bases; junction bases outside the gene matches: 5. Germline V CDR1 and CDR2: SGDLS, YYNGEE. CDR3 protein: CASSVLRGGTYNEQFF. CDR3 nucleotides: TGTGCCAGCAGCGTCCTGCGGGGGGGCACCTACAATGAGCAGTTCTTC.

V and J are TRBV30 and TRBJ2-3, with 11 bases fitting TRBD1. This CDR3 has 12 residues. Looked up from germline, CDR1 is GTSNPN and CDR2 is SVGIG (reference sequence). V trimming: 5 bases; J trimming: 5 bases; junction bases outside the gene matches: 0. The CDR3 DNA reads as TGTGCCTGGGGGACAGGGGGAGATACGCAGTATTTT. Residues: CAWGTGGDTQYF.

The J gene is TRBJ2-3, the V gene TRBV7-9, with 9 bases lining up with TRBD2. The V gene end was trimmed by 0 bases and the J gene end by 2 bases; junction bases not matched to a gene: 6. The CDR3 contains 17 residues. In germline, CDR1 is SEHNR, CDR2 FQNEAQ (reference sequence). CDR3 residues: CASSLAGAGGSTDTQYF. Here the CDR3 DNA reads TGTGCCAGCAGCTTAGCGGGAGCGGGGGGATCCACAGATACGCAGTATTTT.

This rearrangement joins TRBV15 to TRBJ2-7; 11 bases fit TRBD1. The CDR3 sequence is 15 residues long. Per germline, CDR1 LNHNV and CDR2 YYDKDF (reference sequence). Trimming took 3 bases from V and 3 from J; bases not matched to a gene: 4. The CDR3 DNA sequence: TGTGCCACCAGCAGGGGGACAGGGGGACTCTACGAGCAGTACTTC. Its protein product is CATSRGTGGLYEQYF.

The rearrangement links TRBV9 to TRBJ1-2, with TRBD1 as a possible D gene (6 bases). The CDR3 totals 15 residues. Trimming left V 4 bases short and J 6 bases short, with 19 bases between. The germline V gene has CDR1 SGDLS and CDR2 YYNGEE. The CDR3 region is CASSLKEEGGDGYTF. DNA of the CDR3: TGTGCCAGCAGCCTCAAAGAGGAAGGGGGAGATGGCTACACCTTC.

The CDR3 sequence is CASSRSPPGQANQPQHF. The CDR3 coding sequence is TGTGCCAGCAGCCGCTCCCCCCCTGGACAGGCGAATCAGCCCCAGCATTTT. The chain has TRBV27 and TRBJ1-5; TRBD1 aligns across 7 bases. The CDR3 contains 17 residues. Germline V gene sequence: CDR1 MNHEY, CDR2 SMNVEV (reference sequence). J was trimmed by 4 bases and V by 6 bases; bases with no gene match: 15.